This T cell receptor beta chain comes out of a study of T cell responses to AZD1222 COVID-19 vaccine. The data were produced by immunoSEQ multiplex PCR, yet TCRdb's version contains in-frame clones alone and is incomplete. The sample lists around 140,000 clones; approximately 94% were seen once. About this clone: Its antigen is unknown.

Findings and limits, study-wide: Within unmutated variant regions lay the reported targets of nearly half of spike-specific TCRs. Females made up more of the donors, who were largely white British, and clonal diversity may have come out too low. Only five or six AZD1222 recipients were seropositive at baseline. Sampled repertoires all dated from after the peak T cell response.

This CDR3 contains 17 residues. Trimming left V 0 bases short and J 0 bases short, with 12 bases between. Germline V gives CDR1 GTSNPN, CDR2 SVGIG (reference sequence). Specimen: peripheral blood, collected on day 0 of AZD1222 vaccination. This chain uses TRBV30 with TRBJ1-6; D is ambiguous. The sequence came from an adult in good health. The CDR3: CAWSVRYQSSYNSPLHF. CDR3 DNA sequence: TGTGCCTGGAGTGTACGATACCAGAGCTCCTATAATTCACCCCTCCACTTT.